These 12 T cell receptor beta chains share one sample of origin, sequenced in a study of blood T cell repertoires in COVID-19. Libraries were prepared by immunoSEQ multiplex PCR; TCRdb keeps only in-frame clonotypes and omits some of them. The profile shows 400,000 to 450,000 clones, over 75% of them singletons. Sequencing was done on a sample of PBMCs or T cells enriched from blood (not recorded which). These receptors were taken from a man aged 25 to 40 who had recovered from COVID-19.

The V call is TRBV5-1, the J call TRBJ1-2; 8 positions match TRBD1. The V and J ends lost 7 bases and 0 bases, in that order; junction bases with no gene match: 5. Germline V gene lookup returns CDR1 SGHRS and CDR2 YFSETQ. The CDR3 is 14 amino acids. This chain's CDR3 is CASSQGAANYGYTF. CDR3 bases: TGCGCCAGCTCCCAGGGGGCCGCTAACTATGGCTACACCTTC. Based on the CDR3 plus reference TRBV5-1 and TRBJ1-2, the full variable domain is KAGVTQTPRYLIKTRGQQVTLSCSPISGHRSVSWYQQTPGQGLQFLFEYFSETQRNKGNFPGRFSGRQFSNSRSEMNVSTLELGDSALYLCASSQGAANYGYTFGSGTRLTVV.

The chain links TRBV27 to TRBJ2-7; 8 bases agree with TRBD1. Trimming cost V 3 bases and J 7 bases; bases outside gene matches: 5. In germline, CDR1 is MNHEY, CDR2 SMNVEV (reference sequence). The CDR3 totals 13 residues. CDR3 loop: CASSFQGAGEQYF. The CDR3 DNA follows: TGTGCCAGCAGTTTCCAGGGGGCGGGAGAGCAGTACTTC.

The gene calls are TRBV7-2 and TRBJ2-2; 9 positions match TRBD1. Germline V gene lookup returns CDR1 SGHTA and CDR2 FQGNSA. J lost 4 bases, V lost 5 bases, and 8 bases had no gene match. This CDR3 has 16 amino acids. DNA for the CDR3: TGTGCCAGCAGCCCAGAAGGGACAGGGTTCACCGGGGAGCTGTTTTTT. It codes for CASSPEGTGFTGELFF.

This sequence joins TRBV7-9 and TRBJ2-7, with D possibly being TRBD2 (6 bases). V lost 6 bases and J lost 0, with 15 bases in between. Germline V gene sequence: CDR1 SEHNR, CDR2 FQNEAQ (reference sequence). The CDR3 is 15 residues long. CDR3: CASRPTTTSSYEQYF. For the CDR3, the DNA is TGTGCCAGCAGACCCACAACGACTAGCTCCTACGAGCAGTACTTC.

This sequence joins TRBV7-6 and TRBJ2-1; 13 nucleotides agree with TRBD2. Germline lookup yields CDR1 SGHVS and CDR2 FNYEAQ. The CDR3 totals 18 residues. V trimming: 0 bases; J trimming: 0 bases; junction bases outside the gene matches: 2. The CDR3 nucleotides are TGTGCCAGCAGCTTAGCGCGGACTAGCGGGGGCTCCTACAATGAGCAGTTCTTC. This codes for CASSLARTSGGSYNEQFF.

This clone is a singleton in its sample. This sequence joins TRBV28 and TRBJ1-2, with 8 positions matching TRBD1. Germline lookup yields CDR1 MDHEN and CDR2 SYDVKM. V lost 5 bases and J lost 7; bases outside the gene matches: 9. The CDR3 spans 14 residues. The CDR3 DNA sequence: TGTGCCAGCAGTCGGACAGGGTGGAGGGTTGGCTACACCTTC. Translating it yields CASSRTGWRVGYTF.

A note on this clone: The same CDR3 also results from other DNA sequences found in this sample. In DNA form, the CDR3 reads TGTGCCAGCAGCTTAGTCGTATCCACTGAAGCTTTCTTT. The encoded protein is CASSLVVSTEAFF. V and J are TRBV11-2 and TRBJ1-1; D gene uncertain. V was cut by 1 base and J by 4 bases, with 7 bases left in between. Germline V gives CDR1 SGHAT, CDR2 FQNNGV. The CDR3 runs to 13 residues.

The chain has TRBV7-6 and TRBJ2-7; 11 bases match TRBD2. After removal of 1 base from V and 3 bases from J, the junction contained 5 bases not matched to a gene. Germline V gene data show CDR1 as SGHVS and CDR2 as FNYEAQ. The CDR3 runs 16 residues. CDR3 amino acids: CASSLEASGRFYEQYF. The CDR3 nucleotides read TGTGCCAGCAGCTTAGAGGCTAGCGGGAGGTTCTACGAGCAGTACTTC.

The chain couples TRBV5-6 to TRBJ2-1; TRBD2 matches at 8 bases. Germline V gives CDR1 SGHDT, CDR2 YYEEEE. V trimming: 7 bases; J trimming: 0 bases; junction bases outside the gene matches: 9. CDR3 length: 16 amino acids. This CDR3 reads CASVREGPSSYNEQFF. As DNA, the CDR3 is TGTGCCAGCGTTCGGGAGGGTCCTAGCTCCTACAATGAGCAGTTCTTC. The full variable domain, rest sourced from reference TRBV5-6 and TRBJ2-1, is DAGVTQSPTHLIKTRGQQVTLRCSPKSGHDTVSWYQQALGQGPQFIFQYYEEEERQRGNFPDRFSGHQFPNYSSELNVNALLLGDSALYLCASVREGPSSYNEQFFGPGTRLTVL.

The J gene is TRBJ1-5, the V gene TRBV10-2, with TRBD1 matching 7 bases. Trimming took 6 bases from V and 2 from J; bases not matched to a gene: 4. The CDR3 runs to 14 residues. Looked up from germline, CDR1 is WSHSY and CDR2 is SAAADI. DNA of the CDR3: TGCGCCAGCAGCGCGGACAGGCGCAATCAGCCCCAGCATTTT. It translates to CASSADRRNQPQHF.

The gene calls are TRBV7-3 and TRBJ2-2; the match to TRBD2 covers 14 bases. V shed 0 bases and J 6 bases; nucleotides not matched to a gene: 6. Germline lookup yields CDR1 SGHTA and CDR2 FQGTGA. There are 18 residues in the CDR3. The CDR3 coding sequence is TGTGCCAGCAGCTTAACGGGACTAGCGGGAGTTTTTTCCGGGGAGCTGTTTTTT. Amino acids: CASSLTGLAGVFSGELFF.

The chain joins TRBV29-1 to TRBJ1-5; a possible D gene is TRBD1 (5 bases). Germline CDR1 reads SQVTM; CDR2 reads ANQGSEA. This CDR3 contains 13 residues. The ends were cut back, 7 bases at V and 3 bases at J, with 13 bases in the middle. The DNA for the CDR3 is TGCAGCGCGCGGCCAGGGCCCAATCAGCCCCAGCATTTT. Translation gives CSARPGPNQPQHF.